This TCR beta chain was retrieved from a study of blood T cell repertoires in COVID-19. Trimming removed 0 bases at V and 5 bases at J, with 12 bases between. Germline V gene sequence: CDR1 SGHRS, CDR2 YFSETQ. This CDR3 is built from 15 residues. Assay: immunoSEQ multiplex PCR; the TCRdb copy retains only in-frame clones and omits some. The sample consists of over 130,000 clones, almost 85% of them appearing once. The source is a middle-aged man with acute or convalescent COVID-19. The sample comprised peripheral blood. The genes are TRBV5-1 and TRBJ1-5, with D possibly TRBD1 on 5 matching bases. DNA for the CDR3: TGCGCCAGCAGCTTGGCCGGGGAGGGGTATCAGCCCCAGCATTTT. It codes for CASSLAGEGYQPQHF.